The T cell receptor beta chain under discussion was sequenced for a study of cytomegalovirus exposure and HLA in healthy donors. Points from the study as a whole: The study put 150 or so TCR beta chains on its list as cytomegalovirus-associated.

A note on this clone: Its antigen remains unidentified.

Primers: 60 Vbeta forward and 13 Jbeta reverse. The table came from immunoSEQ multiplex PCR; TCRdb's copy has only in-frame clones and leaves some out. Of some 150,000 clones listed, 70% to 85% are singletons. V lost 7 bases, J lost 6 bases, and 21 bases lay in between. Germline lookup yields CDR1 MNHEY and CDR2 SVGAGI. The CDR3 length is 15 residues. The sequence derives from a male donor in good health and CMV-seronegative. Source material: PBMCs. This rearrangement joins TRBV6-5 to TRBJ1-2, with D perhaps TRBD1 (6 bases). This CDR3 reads CASTTGGGAVHGYTF. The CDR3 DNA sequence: TGTGCCAGCACCACTGGAGGGGGGGCCGTCCATGGCTACACCTTC.